The present T cell receptor beta chain was sequenced within a study of blood T cell repertoires in COVID-19. Overall study context: Researchers got acute and convalescent COVID-19 samples from the United States, Italy and Spain.

All enrollees were roughly 18 to 89 years old and from about two dozen US areas. Data came from immunoSEQ multiplex PCR; TCRdb stores just in-frame clones and leaves some out. This sample yields about 480,000 clones, of which 88% are seen a single time; 1.5% to 2% belongs to the top ten. The sample comprised PBMCs or T cells enriched from blood (not recorded which). The receptor comes from a woman aged 40 to 49 who had recovered from COVID-19.

The CDR3 region is CASSIGLGTVLYSNQPQHF. CDR3 DNA: TGTGCCAGTAGTATAGGGTTAGGGACAGTTTTATATAGCAATCAGCCCCAGCATTTT. The V and J genes are TRBV19 and TRBJ1-5, with 7 bases aligning to TRBD1. CDR1 LNHDA and CDR2 SQIVND come from the germline V gene (reference sequence). This CDR3 has 19 residues. V lost 1 base and J lost 0; bases outside the gene matches: 12.